These T cell receptor beta chains were read from a single sample in a study of blood T cell repertoires in COVID-19. The protocol was immunoSEQ multiplex PCR, while the TCRdb copy is restricted to in-frame clones and leaves out a portion. Of over 200,000 clones listed, approximately 89% are singletons. Source material: PBMCs or T cells enriched from blood (not recorded which). The receptors here all came from a woman aged 25 to 39 who had been exposed to COVID-19. The CDR3 runs from the conserved cysteine through the conserved F or W. The D gene is left open where the match is weak. Where a row states a size, it is once, few, many or the class of an expanded clone; other rows omit it.

CDR3 protein,CDR3 DNA,D gene,clone size,V gene,J gene
CASSIYRGLGMNTEAFF,TGTGCCAGTAGTATATATAGGGGGCTGGGGATGAACACTGAAGCTTTCTTT,TRBD1,few,TRBV19,TRBJ1-1
CASSVAPGVSYEQYF,TGTGCCAGCAGCGTAGCTCCGGGGGTGTCCTACGAGCAGTACTTC,-,-,TRBV9,TRBJ2-7
CASRGGLFGELFF,TGTGCCAGCAGGGGGGGACTGTTCGGGGAGCTGTTTTTT,-,-,TRBV27,TRBJ2-2
CASSSSTGKGEKLFF,TGTGCCAGCTCATCCTCGACAGGGAAGGGTGAAAAACTGTTTTTT,TRBD1,many,TRBV18,TRBJ1-4
CASSEDPMSYEQYF,TGTGCCAGCAGTGAAGATCCAATGTCCTACGAGCAGTACTTC,-,-,TRBV2,TRBJ2-7
CASSLHSGDSPLHF,TGCGCCAGCAGCCTACATAGCGGGGATTCACCCCTCCACTTT,-,-,TRBV5-1,TRBJ1-6
CASSPLSAAGHYNEQFF,TGTGCCAGTAGTCCCCTTTCTGCGGCAGGGCACTACAATGAGCAGTTCTTC,-,-,TRBV19,TRBJ2-1
CASSATGSSSYNEQFF,TGTGCCAGCAGCGCGACAGGGTCCAGCTCCTACAATGAGCAGTTCTTC,TRBD1,once,TRBV9,TRBJ2-1
CASSPTGFGELFF,TGTGCCAGCAGCCCGACAGGGTTCGGGGAGCTGTTTTTT,TRBD1,-,TRBV5-6,TRBJ2-2
CASSPPRGYGYTF,TGTGCCAGCAGTCCACCGCGGGGGTATGGCTACACCTTC,-,once,TRBV28,TRBJ1-2
CASSPPGTEAFF,TGTGCCAGCTCACCGCCCGGCACTGAAGCTTTCTTT,-,-,TRBV18,TRBJ1-1
CSVAHSRNEKLFF,TGCAGCGTTGCGCACAGTCGTAATGAAAAACTGTTTTTT,-,-,TRBV29-1,TRBJ1-4
CASSEGAWQETQYF,TGTGCCAGCAGTGAGGGGGCTTGGCAAGAGACCCAGTACTTC,-,-,TRBV2,TRBJ2-5
CASSSYRASSYEQYF,TGCGCCAGCAGCTCCTACAGAGCCTCCTCCTACGAGCAGTACTTC,-,-,TRBV5-1,TRBJ2-7
CASSPSKGRGNTEAFF,TGTGCCAGCTCACCATCGAAGGGGAGGGGAAACACTGAAGCTTTCTTT,-,-,TRBV18,TRBJ1-1
CASKLAGGPSYEQYF,TGTGCCAGCAAACTAGCGGGAGGGCCCTCCTACGAGCAGTACTTC,TRBD2,-,TRBV5-6,TRBJ2-7
CASNRDRGYEQYF,TGTGCCAGCAATCGGGACAGGGGGTACGAGCAGTACTTC,TRBD1,-,TRBV6-5,TRBJ2-7
CASSDKAISYNEQFF,TGTGCCAGCAGTGATAAAGCGATCTCCTACAATGAGCAGTTCTTC,-,-,TRBV25-1,TRBJ2-1
CASRESGTSGYEQYF,TGTGCCAGTAGGGAGTCCGGGACTAGCGGCTACGAGCAGTACTTC,TRBD2,-,TRBV19,TRBJ2-7
CASSTGGSWPQHF,TGTGCCAGCAGTACAGGGGGGAGTTGGCCCCAGCATTTT,TRBD1,-,TRBV9,TRBJ1-5
CASPEPGVVGPLHF,TGTGCCAGCCCAGAACCCGGGGTGGTCGGCCCCCTCCACTTT,-,-,TRBV5-6,TRBJ1-6
CASSIGDRGGRYTF,TGTGCCAGTAGTATAGGGGACAGGGGCGGACGCTACACCTTC,TRBD1,-,TRBV19,TRBJ1-2
CASEGRQGANYGYTF,TGTGCCAGCGAAGGCAGACAGGGGGCGAACTATGGCTACACCTTC,TRBD1,few,TRBV5-6,TRBJ1-2
CASGPQQGVYEQYF,TGTGCCAGCGGGCCTCAACAGGGGGTCTACGAGCAGTACTTC,TRBD1,-,TRBV6-5,TRBJ2-7
CASGSGSSYNEQFF,TGTGCCAGCGGTAGCGGGAGCTCCTACAATGAGCAGTTCTTC,TRBD2,-,TRBV7-3,TRBJ2-1
CASSTTEYEQYF,TGTGCCAGCTCTACGACAGAATACGAGCAGTACTTC,-,-,TRBV18,TRBJ2-7
CASSLDMGLAGVRAGELFF,TGTGCCAGCAGCTTAGATATGGGTCTAGCGGGAGTTAGGGCCGGGGAGCTGTTTTTT,TRBD2,-,TRBV11-2,TRBJ2-2
CASSLLGGSPLHF,TGTGCCAGCAGTTTACTCGGGGGGTCACCCCTCCACTTT,-,few,TRBV28,TRBJ1-6
CASKGTSSYEQYF,TGTGCCAGCAAGGGGACTAGCTCCTACGAGCAGTACTTC,TRBD2,-,TRBV3-1/TRBV3-2,TRBJ2-7
CASSEQGTYGYTF,TGTGCCAGCAGTGAGCAGGGGACCTATGGCTACACCTTC,-,-,TRBV2,TRBJ1-2
CASSQVAGKGSNQPQHF,TGCGCCAGCAGCCAAGTGGCAGGGAAAGGGAGCAATCAGCCCCAGCATTTT,-,-,TRBV4-1,TRBJ1-5
CASSGRRDRADYTF,TGTGCCAGCAGCGGAAGAAGGGACAGGGCTGACTACACCTTC,TRBD1,once,TRBV5-6,TRBJ1-2
CASSEIRLAGSNTGELFF,TGTGCCAGCAGTGAAATAAGGCTAGCGGGGTCGAACACCGGGGAGCTGTTTTTT,TRBD2,-,TRBV2,TRBJ2-2
CASSQDQYEQYF,TGCGCCAGCAGCCAAGACCAGTACGAGCAGTACTTC,-,-,TRBV4-1,TRBJ2-7
CASSFKRNTDTQYF,TGTGCCAGCAGCTTTAAGCGGAACACAGATACGCAGTATTTT,-,-,TRBV11-3,TRBJ2-3
CAWTTASSYNSPLHF,TGTGCCTGGACTACAGCAAGCTCCTATAATTCACCCCTCCACTTT,-,once,TRBV30,TRBJ1-6
CASSIEGQGLYEQYF,TGTGCCAGTAGTATAGAGGGACAGGGACTCTACGAGCAGTACTTC,TRBD1,-,TRBV19,TRBJ2-7
CASSRGSGGPQDEQYF,TGCGCCAGCAGCAGAGGTAGCGGGGGTCCCCAGGACGAGCAGTACTTC,TRBD2,-,TRBV5-1,TRBJ2-7
CASSFGSYGYTF,TGTGCCAGCAGCTTCGGGTCCTATGGCTACACCTTC,-,once,TRBV5-6,TRBJ1-2
CASSFAGGTYGYTF,TGTGCCAGCAGCTTCGCAGGGGGCACCTATGGCTACACCTTC,TRBD1,-,TRBV11-2,TRBJ1-2
CASSQGTANYGYTF,TGCGCCAGCAGCCAAGGGACAGCTAACTATGGCTACACCTTC,TRBD1,-,TRBV5-1,TRBJ1-2
CAWSGVGVGETQYF,TGTGCCTGGAGTGGAGTCGGGGTGGGAGAGACCCAGTACTTC,-,once,TRBV30,TRBJ2-5
CASSIDRVPGELFF,TGTGCCAGTAGTATAGATCGGGTCCCCGGGGAGCTGTTTTTT,-,-,TRBV19,TRBJ2-2
CASSQGGISRQYF,TGTGCCAGCAGCCAAGGAGGGATCAGTAGGCAGTACTTC,-,once,TRBV3-1/TRBV3-2,TRBJ2-7
CAISEVGTPYEQYF,TGTGCCATCAGTGAGGTTGGCACCCCCTACGAGCAGTACTTC,-,-,TRBV10-3,TRBJ2-7
CASSPAGQAKNEAFF,TGCGCCAGCAGCCCAGCGGGACAGGCAAAGAATGAAGCTTTCTTT,TRBD1,-,TRBV4-1,TRBJ1-1
CASNPGVQETQYF,TGTGCCAGCAACCCAGGGGTCCAAGAGACCCAGTACTTC,-,-,TRBV28,TRBJ2-5
CASSVGGQETQYF,TGCGCCAGCAGTGTAGGGGGACAAGAGACCCAGTACTTC,-,-,TRBV10-2,TRBJ2-5
CASSLNSGREQFF,TGTGCCAGCAGCTTAAATAGCGGTCGTGAGCAGTTCTTC,-,once,TRBV7-2,TRBJ2-1
CASSVETGTIIYEQYF,TGTGCCAGCAGTGTAGAGACCGGGACTATCATCTACGAGCAGTACTTC,TRBD2,-,TRBV6-1,TRBJ2-7
CASSPPGRPLQFF,TGTGCCAGCTCACCGCCGGGGAGGCCATTGCAGTTCTTC,-,few,TRBV18,TRBJ2-1
CASSQDGGNNQPQHF,TGCGCCAGCAGCCAGGATGGCGGAAACAATCAGCCCCAGCATTTT,-,-,TRBV4-1,TRBJ1-5
CSVLPGLAHGVLFF,TGCAGCGTTTTACCGGGACTAGCGCACGGGGTATTGTTCTTC,TRBD2,-,TRBV29-1,TRBJ2-1
CASGGQDAASYGYTF,TGTGCTAGTGGCGGACAGGATGCGGCTAGCTATGGCTACACCTTC,TRBD1,-,TRBV12-5,TRBJ1-2
CSVQGTGRQETQYF,TGCAGCGTTCAGGGGACAGGGCGGCAAGAGACCCAGTACTTC,TRBD1,-,TRBV29-1,TRBJ2-5
CASSQEGTGANADTQYF,TGTGCCAGCAGCCAAGAAGGGACAGGGGCGAACGCAGATACGCAGTATTTT,TRBD1,-,TRBV4-2,TRBJ2-3
CASSRAPGLNTEAFF,TGTGCCAGCAGCCGCGCACCGGGATTGAACACTGAAGCTTTCTTT,-,-,TRBV6-5,TRBJ1-1